A single sample is the source of the 21 T cell receptor beta chains below, sequenced in a study of control samples from healthy donors and cancer patients. TCRdb keeps only in-frame clones here, not all; method: immunoSEQ multiplex PCR. The data hold around 200,000 clones, with around 94% observed a single time. Input material: blood. These receptors came from a man aged 50 or older in good health.

The gene calls are TRBV21-1 and TRBJ2-2; the table's D call TRBD1 went unverified against the DNA. TRBV21-1 is a pseudogene segment. The CDR3 extends over 15 amino acids. CDR3 coding DNA: TGTGCCAGCAGCAAGGGGACAGGAGACACCGGGGAGCTGTTTTTT. Translated, it gives CASSKGTGDTGELFF.

This clone was seen just once. This chain connects TRBV7-2 to TRBJ2-5; 8 positions match TRBD2. The CDR3 totals 15 residues. Germline V gene data show CDR1 as SGHTA and CDR2 as FQGNSA. With V trimmed by 5 bases and J by 3 bases, 8 bases remained unmatched. Here the CDR3 DNA reads TGTGCCAGCAGCCCTGGGGGCGGGGGGAAAGAGACCCAGTACTTC. This codes for CASSPGGGGKETQYF.

This chain joins TRBV4-1 and TRBJ1-2; a weak D match, TRBD1 (6 bases). The CDR3 length is 15 residues. Per germline, CDR1 MGHRA and CDR2 YSYEKL. V was cut by 0 bases and J by 4 bases, with 12 bases left in between. DNA of the CDR3: TGCGCCAGCAGCCAAGACGGGCAGGGGAGCTATGGCTACACCTTC. As protein: CASSQDGQGSYGYTF.

This chain joins TRBV7-2 and TRBJ1-2, with no clear D. Per germline, CDR1 SGHTA and CDR2 FQGNSA. CDR3 length: 13 residues. Trimming took 0 bases from V and 7 from J, leaving 9 bases between them. The CDR3 sequence: CASSLATAGGYTF. The CDR3 region has the DNA TGTGCCAGCAGCTTAGCCACAGCAGGTGGCTACACCTTC. Combining the CDR3 with reference TRBV7-2 and TRBJ1-2 gives the whole variable domain GAGVSQSPSNKVTEKGKDVELRCDPISGHTALYWYRQSLGQGLEFLIYFQGNSAPDKSGLPSDRFSAERTGGSVSTLTIQRTQQEDSAVYLCASSLATAGGYTFGSGTRLTVV.

This clone appeared once. The chain recombines TRBV9 with TRBJ2-1, with D possibly matching TRBD1 (6 bases). CDR3 length equals 15 residues. The germline V gene encodes CDR1 SGDLS and CDR2 YYNGEE. Trimming cost V 6 bases and J 7 bases, with 20 bases left between them. The CDR3 loop reads CASTVGGGSRNEQFF. DNA for the CDR3: TGTGCCAGCACCGTTGGGGGCGGCTCGAGAAATGAGCAGTTCTTC.

V is TRBV3-1 (or the pseudogene TRBV3-2) and J is TRBJ2-7; TRBD2 agrees at 11 bases. V lost 0 bases, J lost 7 bases, and 17 bases stayed unmatched. The length of the CDR3 is 19 residues. Germline V CDR1 and CDR2: LGHDT, YNNKEL (reference sequence). CDR3 sequence reads: CASSQEGASGGKSTKEQYF. The CDR3 DNA reads TGTGCCAGCAGCCAAGAGGGGGCTAGCGGGGGGAAGAGTACCAAGGAGCAGTACTTC.

The chain couples TRBV29-1 to TRBJ1-1; TRBD1 agrees at 7 bases. The germline gives CDR1 SQVTM, CDR2 ANQGSEA. Germline trimming cut 4 bases from V and 6 bases from J; bases unmatched to any gene: 2. CDR3 length: 11 residues. CDR3 protein: CSVGQGAEAFF. CDR3 bases: TGCAGCGTTGGGCAGGGGGCTGAAGCTTTCTTT.

The DNA of the CDR3 is TGTGCCAGCAGCCATGACGGTCTAAGCACAGATACGCAGTATTTT. Translated, it gives CASSHDGLSTDTQYF. The chain couples TRBV7-3 to TRBJ2-3; D remains unclear. Germline V gene lookup returns CDR1 SGHTA and CDR2 FQGTGA. V gave up 5 bases and J gave up 0 bases, with 12 bases separating them. The CDR3 spans 15 residues.

V is TRBV18 and J is TRBJ2-7, with 9 bases identical to TRBD1. Germline-derived CDR1 and CDR2 are KGHSH and LQKENI. The CDR3 is 14 amino acids. V shed 8 bases, J shed 0 bases, and the junction held 5 bases outside the gene matches. The CDR3 sequence is CASRTGESSYEQYV. The CDR3, as DNA: TGTGCCAGCCGGACAGGGGAAAGCTCCTACGAGCAGTACGTC.

This chain links TRBV6-1 with TRBJ1-1; D is possibly TRBD1 (5 bases). Trimming cost V 2 bases and J 6 bases, with 7 bases left between them. The CDR3 consists of 12 residues. The germline V gene encodes CDR1 MNHNS and CDR2 SASEGT. The CDR3 region is CASSEQGPEAFF. The CDR3 DNA follows: TGTGCCAGCAGTGAACAGGGTCCTGAAGCTTTCTTT.

This chain uses TRBV30 with TRBJ1-5; D is uncertain. CDR1 is GTSNPN and CDR2 is SVGIG in the germline V gene (reference sequence). This CDR3 comprises 13 residues. Deletions cut 5 bases from V and 4 bases from J, with 12 bases between. The CDR3 DNA sequence: TGTGCCTGGGCTCACGGACCTAATCAGCCCCAGCATTTT. This codes for CAWAHGPNQPQHF.

The chain carries TRBV6-2 or TRBV6-3 and TRBJ2-7, with TRBD1 matching over 8 bases. CDR3 length: 14 amino acids. Germline V lookup: CDR1 MNHEY, CDR2 SVGEGT. J gave up 0 bases and V 6 bases, and 4 bases lay outside the gene matches. CDR3 nucleotides: TGTGCCAGCAGCTTGACAGGGGACTCCTACGAGCAGTACTTC. The encoded protein is CASSLTGDSYEQYF.

The chain employs TRBV10-3 and TRBJ1-5; D not resolved. With 3 bases removed from V and 4 bases from J, the gap between germline ends came to 4 bases. The CDR3 has 12 residues. CDR1 and CDR2 from the germline V gene are ENHRY and SYGVKD. The CDR3 protein is CAISDQNQPQHF. In DNA form, the CDR3 reads TGTGCCATCAGTGACCAAAATCAGCCCCAGCATTTT.

This clone was observed a single time. V gene TRBV11-3 combines with J gene TRBJ2-1; unclear D gene. Germline-derived CDR1 and CDR2 are SGHNT and YENEEA. The CDR3 covers 14 residues. V was shortened by 5 bases and J by 2 bases, with 10 bases between the two germline ends. The CDR3 DNA sequence: TGTGCCAGCAGCCGCAGCAGAGCCTACAATGAGCAGTTCTTC. Translating it yields CASSRSRAYNEQFF.

The chain recombines TRBV24-1 with TRBJ2-1; TRBD1 might be the D (6 bases). The CDR3 runs 14 residues. V lost 3 bases and J lost 11, with 16 bases in between. CDR1 is KGHDR, CDR2 SFDVKD, per germline. Here the CDR3 reads CATSDPIGGTQQFF. CDR3 nucleotides: TGTGCCACCAGTGATCCAATAGGGGGAACGCAGCAGTTCTTC.

The rearrangement uses TRBV27 and TRBJ1-5, with unresolved D. The germline V and J ends were trimmed by 1 base and 0 bases, with 7 bases remaining between them. Germline V gene sequence: CDR1 MNHEY, CDR2 SMNVEV (reference sequence). The CDR3 spans 15 residues. CDR3 DNA sequence: TGTGCCAGCAGTTTATACAGCTATAGCAATCAGCCCCAGCATTTT. This gives the protein CASSLYSYSNQPQHF.

DNA for the CDR3: TGTGCCAGCAGCCGTCAGGGGGCTGGGGGCAATCAGCCCCAGCATTTT. It is translated as CASSRQGAGGNQPQHF. The V gene is TRBV7-9, the J gene TRBJ1-5, with 8 positions matching TRBD1. V gave up 5 bases and J gave up 2 bases; unmatched junction bases: 8. CDR1 and CDR2 from the germline V gene are SEHNR and FQNEAQ (reference sequence). The CDR3 length is 16 residues.

This clone has only one observation. The chain carries TRBV30 and TRBJ1-4, with D tentatively TRBD1 (6 bases). V lost 0 bases, J lost 4 bases, and 12 bases lay in between. Germline loops: CDR1 GTSNPN, CDR2 SVGIG (reference sequence). The CDR3 runs 15 residues. CDR3 region: CAWSVLRGRNEKLFF. The CDR3 DNA reads TGTGCCTGGAGTGTCCTCAGGGGCCGTAATGAAAAACTGTTTTTT. Full variable domain (remainder filled in from reference TRBV30 and TRBJ1-4): SQTIHQWPATLVQPVGSPLSLECTVEGTSNPNLYWYRQAAGRGLQLLFYSVGIGQISSEVPQNLSASRPQDRQFILSSKKLLLSDSGFYLCAWSVLRGRNEKLFFGSGTQLSVL.

V gene TRBV28 combines with J gene TRBJ2-5, with 8 positions matching TRBD2. The CDR3 has 14 amino acids. V lost 7 bases, J lost 5 bases, and 9 bases stayed unmatched. Per the germline V gene, CDR1 is MDHEN and CDR2 is SYDVKM. CDR3 coding DNA: TGTGCCAGCACATTAGCGGGGCGTGGGGAGACCCAGTACTTC. This encodes CASTLAGRGETQYF.

The chain couples TRBV4-1 to TRBJ1-4; D may be TRBD1 (5 bases). The CDR3 length is 14 residues. V shed 4 bases and J shed 7 bases, with 13 bases lying between them. The germline gives CDR1 MGHRA, CDR2 YSYEKL. The CDR3 region is CASSPQGLGEKLFF. The CDR3 DNA reads TGCGCCAGCAGCCCGCAGGGCCTAGGTGAAAAACTGTTTTTT.

V gene TRBV28 combines with J gene TRBJ1-1; unclear D gene. Looked up from germline, CDR1 is MDHEN and CDR2 is SYDVKM. Trimming removed 3 bases at V and 6 bases at J, with 11 bases between. The CDR3 length is 13 residues. CDR3 region: CASSLNSPPEAFF. DNA for the CDR3: TGTGCCAGCAGTTTGAACAGCCCGCCTGAAGCTTTCTTT.